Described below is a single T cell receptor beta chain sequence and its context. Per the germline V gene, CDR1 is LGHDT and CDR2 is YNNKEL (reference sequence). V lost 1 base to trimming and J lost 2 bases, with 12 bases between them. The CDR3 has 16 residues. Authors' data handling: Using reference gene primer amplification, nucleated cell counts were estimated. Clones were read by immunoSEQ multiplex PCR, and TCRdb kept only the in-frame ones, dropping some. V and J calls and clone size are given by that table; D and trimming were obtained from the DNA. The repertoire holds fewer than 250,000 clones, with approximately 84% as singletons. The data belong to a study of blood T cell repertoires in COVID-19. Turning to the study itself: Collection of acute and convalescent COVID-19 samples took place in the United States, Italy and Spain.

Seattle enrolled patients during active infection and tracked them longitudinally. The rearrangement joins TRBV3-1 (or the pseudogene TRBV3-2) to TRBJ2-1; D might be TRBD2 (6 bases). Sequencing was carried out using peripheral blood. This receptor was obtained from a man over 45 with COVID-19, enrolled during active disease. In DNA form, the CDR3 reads TGTGCCAGCAGCCAAGTAGCGGACGCTGCCTACAATGAGCAGTTCTTC. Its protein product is CASSQVADAAYNEQFF.